This TCR beta chain was captured in a study of vaccination effects on CD4 cells after COVID-19. Study information: Participants were given two doses of BNT162b2 or mRNA-1273 vaccine.

In the case of this clone: The antigen is not known.

Some clones are missing from TCRdb's copy, which holds only in-frame ones; the method was immunoSEQ multiplex PCR. The sample shows about 79,000 clones, roughly four fifths of them seen only once. General study points: Few convalescent patients were included, and no early post-infection timepoints were sampled. Late in the post-vaccination period, infection-induced and vaccine-induced clones underwent marked clonal contraction.

Antigen-specific CD4+ T cell clonotypes were called by their expansion after viral peptide-pool culture in ViraFEST. Investigators separated out CD4+ T cells once less than 11 days of culture had passed. In the cultures, half the medium was exchanged for IL-2 medium on days 3 and 7. This TCR came from a human donor who received a COVID-19 vaccine. The starting material was CD4+ T cells from PBMCs cultured with HCoV-229E spike peptides, obtained before COVID-19 vaccination.

CDR3 loop: CASSFLGVQETQYF. CDR3 bases: TGTGCCAGCAGCTTTTTGGGGGTTCAAGAGACCCAGTACTTC. This sequence joins TRBV5-6 and TRBJ2-5, with D perhaps assigned TRBD1 or TRBD2 (5 bases each). The CDR3 extends over 14 amino acids. Germline assignment: CDR1 SGHDT and CDR2 YYEEEE. V was clipped by 2 bases and J by 2 bases, with 10 bases between them.